This T cell receptor (beta chain) was captured in a study of cytomegalovirus exposure and HLA in healthy donors. Study-level findings and limits: Rare TCR sequences predominated, though certain public TCRs were found in many donors. Approximately 160 TCR beta chains were listed as cytomegalovirus-associated. First-cohort TCR clusters tended to co-occur in the 95 to 150 validation repertoires, a later analysis found.

Donors were drawn from the approximately 120-subject validation cohort, separate from the 666-subject first cohort. Sequencing used immunoSEQ multiplex PCR; TCRdb keeps in-frame clones, though not all of them. The profile covers approximately 280,000 clones, with 85% to 90% appearing a single time and roughly 0.93% taken by the ten largest. With V trimmed by 6 bases and J by 3 bases, 13 bases remained unmatched. The CDR3 sequence is 17 residues long. Germline CDR1 and CDR2: MGHDK and SYGVNS. A note on this clone: Its target is not known.

The sequenced sample consisted of PBMCs. The rearrangement joins TRBV25-1 to TRBJ2-5, with 10 bases aligning to TRBD2. This clonotype was obtained from a woman aged 18-29 years in good health and CMV-seronegative. The CDR3 region has the DNA TGTGCCAGCAGGACCCCGGGACTAGCGACTCTCGAAGAGACCCAGTACTTC. Protein: CASRTPGLATLEETQYF.